What follows is one T cell receptor beta chain and its context. Its antigen is undetermined. Primers included in the PCR were 60 Vbeta and 13 Jbeta primers. Sequenced by immunoSEQ multiplex PCR; TCRdb stores in-frame clones only, minus some. In the table there are about 60,000 clones, approximately 80% of which are singletons. Per the germline V gene, CDR1 is SGHTA and CDR2 is FQGNSA. The CDR3 covers 14 residues. V dropped 5 bases and J dropped 5; count of bases not matched to a gene: 6. This entry comes from a study of cytomegalovirus exposure and HLA in healthy donors. General study findings and limits: Follow-up analysis found HLA locus-dependent TCR association rates, highest for DRB1 and lowest for HLA-C.

The sequence came from a woman aged 40 to 49 in good health and CMV-seropositive. The chain couples TRBV7-2 to TRBJ1-1; 9 bases are a match to TRBD1. Material: PBMCs. The CDR3 sequence: CASSPTGGMTEAFF. CDR3 in DNA: TGTGCCAGCAGCCCGACAGGGGGGATGACTGAAGCTTTCTTT. The full variable domain, its missing parts supplied by reference TRBV7-2 and TRBJ1-1, is GAGVSQSPSNKVTEKGKDVELRCDPISGHTALYWYRQSLGQGLEFLIYFQGNSAPDKSGLPSDRFSAERTGGSVSTLTIQRTQQEDSAVYLCASSPTGGMTEAFFGQGTRLTVV.